Below, 15 T cell receptor beta chains from the same sample are listed, as sequenced in a study of cytomegalovirus exposure and HLA in healthy donors. PCR involved 60 Vbeta and 13 Jbeta primers. Generated by immunoSEQ multiplex PCR, the TCRdb table keeps only in-frame clones and is missing some. This sample has about 140,000 clones, with under 85% found just once. The sample comprised PBMCs. The receptor source for this set is a young man in good health and CMV-seronegative.

The chain combines TRBV4-3 with TRBJ2-5; weak D call: TRBD2 (5 bases). The CDR3 has 15 residues. Trimming pared 0 bases from V and 5 bases from J, leaving 13 bases between. CDR1 and CDR2 from the germline V gene are LGHNA and YSLEER. The CDR3 sequence: CASSQDRGTGETQYF. The CDR3 DNA sequence: TGCGCCAGCAGCCAAGATCGGGGAACGGGGGAGACCCAGTACTTC.

In this sample, this clone turned up a few times. J is TRBJ1-4 and V is TRBV2; TRBD1 agrees at 8 bases. Germline V gene data show CDR1 as SNHLY and CDR2 as FYNNEI. The CDR3 has 15 residues. Trimming at V came to 6 bases and at J to 4 bases, leaving 7 bases not matched to a gene. CDR3 DNA: TGTGCCAGCAGGGTTGGACAGGGCCATAATGAAAAACTGTTTTTT. Translated: CASRVGQGHNEKLFF.

This clone was seen only a few times. The V call is TRBV9, the J call TRBJ2-7; maybe TRBD2 (5 bases). Germline assignment: CDR1 SGDLS and CDR2 YYNGEE. V was cut by 3 bases and J by 6 bases, with 13 bases left in between. The CDR3 has 13 residues. DNA of the CDR3: TGTGCCAGCAGCGACCTACCGGGATCCGAGCAGTACTTC. This translates into CASSDLPGSEQYF.

This clone was seen only a few times. The rearrangement uses TRBV10-3 and TRBJ2-7, with 7 bases lining up with TRBD2. The J segment lost 3 bases and the V segment lost 3 bases, leaving 5 bases of the junction unmatched. This CDR3 has 14 residues. Germline V lookup: CDR1 ENHRY, CDR2 SYGVKD. DNA of the CDR3: TGTGCCATCAGTGACCAGCGGGGCCGCTACGAGCAGTACTTC. Translation gives CAISDQRGRYEQYF.

V usage is TRBV19 and J usage is TRBJ2-7; 10 bases align to TRBD1. Losses at the gene ends were 7 bases for V and 4 bases for J; bases not matched to a gene: 7. The CDR3 sequence is 14 residues long. Per germline, CDR1 LNHDA and CDR2 SQIVND (reference sequence). The CDR3 nucleotides are TGTGCCAGTACCCCGGGACAGGGGCCATACGAGCAGTACTTC. It is translated as CASTPGQGPYEQYF.

The V gene is TRBV11-2, the J gene TRBJ2-1; 7 nucleotides align to TRBD1. Germline V gene sequence: CDR1 SGHAT, CDR2 FQNNGV. The CDR3 sequence is 15 residues long. V was clipped by 2 bases and J by 4 bases; unmatched bases: 5. CDR3 amino acids: CASSLRGLLYNEQFF. The CDR3 nucleotides are TGTGCCAGCAGCTTAAGGGGGCTCCTTTACAATGAGCAGTTCTTC.

The genes are TRBV9 and TRBJ2-5, with a weak D call TRBD1 (5 bases). Matching the DNA end better, TRBJ2-7 makes the J call doubtful. There are 14 residues in the CDR3. Germline CDR1 is SGDLS and CDR2 is YYNGEE. CDR3 bases: TGTGCCAGCAGCGTGATGGACACCATGGCCGAGCAGTACTTC. Translation: CASSVMDTMAEQYF.

V gene TRBV7-6 combines with J gene TRBJ1-1, with 9 bases that match TRBD1. Unmatched junction bases numbered 7, after V lost 5 bases and J lost 3 bases. CDR1 is SGHVS, CDR2 FNYEAQ, per germline. The CDR3 sequence is 15 residues long. CDR3 DNA: TGTGCCAGCAGCCCCGGGACAGGGCGTGACACTGAAGCTTTCTTT. Protein product: CASSPGTGRDTEAFF.

This chain connects TRBV5-1 to TRBJ1-3, with TRBD1 as a possible D gene (6 bases). Germline V gives CDR1 SGHRS, CDR2 YFSETQ. Between the trimmed V and J ends, which lost 4 bases and 4 bases, there was a span of 12 bases. The CDR3 has 14 amino acids. CDR3 DNA sequence: TGCGCCAGCAGCGTATCAGGGACAGGAAACACCATATATTTT. Encoded protein: CASSVSGTGNTIYF.

The CDR3 DNA sequence: TGCGCCAGCAGCCAGGACGAGTGGGGGGTCGGTGAAAAACTGTTTTTT. Translated, it gives CASSQDEWGVGEKLFF. This chain links TRBV4-1 with TRBJ1-4, with a possible D match to TRBD1 (5 bases). The CDR3 spans 16 residues. The V and J ends lost 3 bases and 7 bases respectively, with 18 bases between them. Per the germline V gene, CDR1 is MGHRA and CDR2 is YSYEKL.

In this sample, this clone turned up a few times. The same CDR3 can be traced to other DNA sequences in this sample. The V and J genes are TRBV5-4 and TRBJ1-1, with TRBD1 as a possible D gene (6 bases). Germline assignment: CDR1 SGHNT and CDR2 YYREEE (reference sequence). The CDR3 extends over 15 amino acids. Trimming removed 0 bases from V and 3 bases from J, with 12 bases in between. CDR3 amino acids: CASSLGDQGHTEAFF. CDR3 DNA sequence: TGTGCCAGCAGCTTGGGGGATCAGGGGCACACTGAAGCTTTCTTT.

The V and J genes are TRBV5-5 and TRBJ2-5, with TRBD2 identical over 7 bases. CDR1 is SGHKS and CDR2 is YYEKEE in the germline V gene (reference sequence). Trimming at V came to 4 bases and at J to 4 bases, leaving 7 bases not matched to a gene. This CDR3 has 14 amino acids. In DNA, the CDR3 is TGTGCCAGCAGCGGGAGGGGAGGGAGAGAGACCCAGTACTTC. Its translation: CASSGRGGRETQYF.

This chain connects TRBV18 to TRBJ1-5, with 9 nucleotides matching TRBD1. J lost 1 base, V lost 0 bases, and 1 base had no gene match. CDR3 length: 16 amino acids. Germline CDR1 and CDR2: KGHSH and LQKENI. As DNA, the CDR3 is TGTGCCAGCTCACCACCAGGACAGGGGAGCAATCAGCCCCAGCATTTT. Translation gives CASSPPGQGSNQPQHF.

This chain connects TRBV5-1 to TRBJ1-4, with D tentatively TRBD1 (6 bases). Germline V lookup: CDR1 SGHRS, CDR2 YFSETQ. Between the trimmed V and J ends, which lost 4 bases and 0 bases, there was a span of 7 bases. CDR3 size: 14 residues. CDR3 sequence: CASSHRATNEKLFF. The CDR3, as DNA: TGCGCCAGCAGCCACAGGGCAACTAATGAAAAACTGTTTTTT.

The chain recombines TRBV6-1 with TRBJ2-3; 7 bases fit TRBD1. Trimming took 1 base from V and 2 from J; bases not matched to a gene: 12. Germline CDR1 MNHNS, CDR2 SASEGT. The CDR3 runs to 18 residues. The CDR3 region is CASSEESFPRGYTDTQYF. In DNA, the CDR3 is TGTGCCAGCAGTGAAGAGAGCTTCCCCAGGGGGTACACAGATACGCAGTATTTT.